The clone carrying this T cell receptor beta chain came up a few times. RNA transcripts served as the template for amplifying TCR beta CDR3 regions. First-round RT-PCR of the TCR CDR3 relied on the HTBI primer set. Each CDR3 protein is one row after TCRdb ran MiXCR on the multiplex PCR reads. This sample has over 300,000 distinct CDR3 sequences, with approximately 13% found just once. Trimming cost V 2 bases and J 2 bases; bases outside gene matches: 3. This CDR3 spans 18 amino acids. The germline V gene has CDR1 MNHNS and CDR2 SASEGT. These data originate in a study of T cells in Graves' hyperthyroidism and ophthalmopathy.

The chain carries TRBV6-1 and TRBJ2-2; 15 positions agree with TRBD2. The specimen sequenced was blood. This clonotype was obtained from an older woman with Graves' hyperthyroidism. The CDR3 DNA reads TGTGCCAGCAGTGAATGGACTAGCGGGAGGGTAAACACCGGGGAGCTGTTTTTT. This codes for CASSEWTSGRVNTGELFF.